This TCR beta chain was documented in a study of identical twins. Each cDNA held unique molecular identifiers, and template switching gave it a universal primer site. TCRdb processed the 5' RACE reads anew with MiXCR; each CDR3 protein has one entry. The sample records roughly 700,000 distinct CDR3 sequences, under 9% being singletons. The CDR3 has 15 residues. The V and J ends lost 4 bases and 0 bases, in that order; junction bases with no gene match: 5. Germline V gene lookup returns CDR1 SNHLY and CDR2 FYNNEI. Notes on the study in general: The degree of excess twin sharing was weaker in beta out-of-frame sequences.

This clonotype showed up many times. The target antigen is unknown. This sample also appeared in a second study, on yellow fever vaccine responses in identical twins.

The chain uses TRBV2 and TRBJ2-5; 7 positions match TRBD1. The clonotype was recovered from a young woman in good health. Sequencing input: PBMCs. The CDR3 DNA sequence: TGTGCCAGCAGTGGACAACAGGGGTACCAAGAGACCCAGTACTTC. Protein sequence: CASSGQQGYQETQYF. The full variable domain, completed using reference TRBV2 and TRBJ2-5, is EPEVTQTPSHQVTQMGQEVILRCVPISNHLYFYWYRQILGQKVEFLVSFYNNEISEKSEIFDDQFSVERPDGSNFTLKIRSTKLEDSAMYFCASSGQQGYQETQYFGPGTRLLVL.